This T cell receptor (beta chain) was retrieved from a study of T cells in Graves' hyperthyroidism and ophthalmopathy. No progression to ophthalmopathy during 18 months of follow-up defined stable disease. Hyperthyroidism, newly diagnosed and lasting under 2 months, affected patients aged 18 to 65. RNA transcripts were the template for amplifying TCR beta CDR3 regions. TCR CDR3 underwent first-round RT-PCR with the HTBI primer set. TCRdb reprocessed the multiplex PCR reads via MiXCR and lists one record per CDR3 protein. The repertoire holds under 350,000 distinct CDR3 sequences, with roughly 18% as singletons. The clonotype originates from a woman aged 45-65 years with Graves' hyperthyroidism. Sequenced material: blood.

CDR3 sequence (DNA): TGCAGTGCCAACCCCGGGGTAGCGGGGGTCCACAATGAGCAGTTCTTC. It is translated as CSANPGVAGVHNEQFF. The rearrangement joins TRBV20-1 to TRBJ2-1, with 9 positions matching TRBD2. CDR3 length: 16 amino acids. Germline assignment: CDR1 DFQATT and CDR2 SNEGSKA (reference sequence). Trimming took 6 bases from V and 5 from J; bases not matched to a gene: 14.